This is a list of T cell receptor beta chains from one sample in a study of identical twins. TCRdb recomputed calls from the 5' RACE reads with MiXCR, one row per CDR3 protein. Here the sample spans about 920,000 distinct CDR3 sequences, 12% being singletons. The same sample was also used in a study of yellow fever vaccine responses in identical twins.

Sequenced material: PBMCs. All receptors come from a woman younger than 30 in good health. Both conserved end residues are part of each CDR3. D genes are given only for firm matches. Clone sizes are given selectively: once, few, many, or a class where the clone is expanded.

>TRBJ2-1|NA|NA|TRBV5-6
TGTGCCAGCAGCTTGGCAAGTACTTTCAATGAGCAGTTCTTC
CASSLASTFNEQFF
>TRBJ2-2|NA|TRBD2|TRBV12-3/TRBV12-4
TGTGCCAGCAGTTCCCCCGGGCTAGCGGGAGTTTCCGGGGAGCTGTTTTTT
CASSSPGLAGVSGELFF
>TRBJ1-2|NA|NA|TRBV20-1
TGCAGAGCTATGGGAGGAGACAAAATTAACTATGGCTACACCTTC
CRAMGGDKINYGYTF
>TRBJ1-1|few|NA|TRBV4-1
TGCGCCAGCAGCCAACCCGGACAGAAGAACACTGAAGCTTTCTTT
CASSQPGQKNTEAFF
>TRBJ1-5|few|NA|TRBV20-1
TGCAGTGCTAGAGCTTCCGGGACGGGGGGCAATCAGCCCCAGCATTTT
CSARASGTGGNQPQHF
>TRBJ2-3|NA|TRBD2|TRBV2
TGTGCCAGCAGTGTGCCTAGCGGGCGTAGCACAGATACGCAGTATTTT
CASSVPSGRSTDTQYF
>TRBJ2-3|NA|TRBD2|TRBV6-2/TRBV6-3
TGTGCCAGCAGACACCCTCGCGGGGGACTAGCGGGGGGTGTAACTAGCACAGATACGCAGTATTTT
CASRHPRGGLAGGVTSTDTQYF
>TRBJ2-5|few|NA|TRBV15
TGTGCCACCAGCAGAGCTTCGACGGTCATTCTAGGGGAGACCCAGTACTTC
CATSRASTVILGETQYF
>TRBJ2-3|NA|NA|TRBV28
TGTGCCAGCAGTTTGGTCCAGCTGGGGGATACGCAGTATTTT
CASSLVQLGDTQYF
>TRBJ2-5|few|TRBD2|TRBV20-1
TGCAGTGCTAGAGATCTAAGTCTGGCGGGAGGGCAAGAGACCCAGTACTTC
CSARDLSLAGGQETQYF
>TRBJ2-2|many|TRBD2|TRBV5-1
TGCGCCAGCAGCTCTCGGACTAGCGTGGAATCCGGGGAGCTGTTTTTT
CASSSRTSVESGELFF
>TRBJ1-4|NA|NA|TRBV3-1
TGTGCCAGCAGCCAAGGTTATACCGGCGGCACTAATGAAAAACTGTTTTTT
CASSQGYTGGTNEKLFF
>TRBJ2-2|few|NA|TRBV5-1
TGCGCCAGCAGCTTTGTCGGGCCGAACACCGGGGAGCTGTTTTTT
CASSFVGPNTGELFF
>TRBJ2-1|NA|NA|TRBV4-1
TGCGCCAGCAGCCAAGACGCGGGTGCTTCCTCCCCAACTAGGGTCTTC
CASSQDAGASSPTRVF
>TRBJ1-1|NA|TRBD1|TRBV12-5
TGTGCTAGTGGTCTATCCGGGACAGGGTCGAGAACTGAAGCTTTCTTT
CASGLSGTGSRTEAFF
>TRBJ2-3|few|TRBD2|TRBV20-1
TGCAGTGCCACGGGACTAGCGGGGACAGATACGCAGTATTTT
CSATGLAGTDTQYF
>TRBJ2-2|NA|NA|TRBV29-1
TGCAGCGTTGTCATACAACTTACGAACACCGGGGAGCTGTTTTTT
CSVVIQLTNTGELFF
>TRBJ1-1|NA|NA|TRBV6-1
TGTGCCAGCAGTGAAGTTGGGGGATACACTGAAGCTTTCTTT
CASSEVGGYTEAFF
>TRBJ2-5|many|TRBD1|TRBV11-2
TGTGCCATCTCGGACAGGGGGCTGGAGACCCAGTACTTC
CAISDRGLETQYF
>TRBJ2-1|many|NA|TRBV4-2
TGTGCCAGCAGCCAAGATCTACCGGGGACATACAATGAGCAGTTCTTC
CASSQDLPGTYNEQFF
>TRBJ2-5|few|TRBD1|TRBV12-3/TRBV12-4
TGTGCCAGCAGACTTGGGACAGGGGGCTTTGTGGAGACCCAGTACTTC
CASRLGTGGFVETQYF
>TRBJ2-5|NA|NA|TRBV7-9
TGTGCCAGCATATCAGGAAACAACCAAGAGACCCAGTACTTC
CASISGNNQETQYF
>TRBJ2-5|NA|TRBD1|TRBV5-1
TGCGCCAGCAGCTTGCCAACAGGGGACCAAGAGACCCAGTACTTC
CASSLPTGDQETQYF
>TRBJ2-5|few|NA|TRBV10-3
TGTGCCACGACCCCGACGGGGGAGACCCAGTACTTC
CATTPTGETQYF
>TRBJ2-3|few|TRBD2|TRBV11-1
TGTGCCAGCAGCTTAGCGGGGGGCGGCCTGGGACTAGCGGTATCAGAGACAGATACGCAGTATTTT
CASSLAGGGLGLAVSETDTQYF
>TRBJ2-2|many|NA|TRBV7-9
TGTGCCAGCAGCTTATTAGGAGGGACAGCATTAACCGGGGAGCTGTTTTTT
CASSLLGGTALTGELFF
>TRBJ1-5|many|NA|TRBV29-1
TGCAGCGCCAAGGGCAGGGAAAATCAGCCCCAGCATTTT
CSAKGRENQPQHF
>TRBJ1-1|NA|NA|TRBV11-2
TGTGCCAGCAGCTTTACTACAGGGTTGAACACTGAAGCTTTCTTT
CASSFTTGLNTEAFF
>TRBJ2-2|few|NA|TRBV7-8
TGTGCCAGCACTCGGGGGGCCTCGGCCGGGGAGCTGTTTTTT
CASTRGASAGELFF
>TRBJ1-1|few|NA|TRBV5-1
TGCGCCAGCAGCTTGGAGGGTGTGTACACTGAAGCTTTCTTT
CASSLEGVYTEAFF
>TRBJ1-6|few|NA|TRBV12-3/TRBV12-4
TGTGCCAGCAGCCCAGCCCCGGGCCGAAATTCACCCCTCCACTTT
CASSPAPGRNSPLHF
>TRBJ2-5|NA|TRBD2|TRBV6-1
TGTGCCAGCAGTGAAGTGAGGCTAGCGGGGGCCCACCAAGAGACCCAGTACTTC
CASSEVRLAGAHQETQYF
>TRBJ2-3|few|TRBD2|TRBV27
TGTGCCAGCATCCGTAGCGGGAGGTGGGATACGCAGTATTTT
CASIRSGRWDTQYF
>TRBJ1-1|many|NA|TRBV11-1
TGTGCCAGCAGCTCCTGGAAGACTGAAGCTTTCTTT
CASSSWKTEAFF
>TRBJ2-2|few|NA|TRBV6-1
TGTGCCAGCAGTGCCAGCCTTTTACTGACCGGGGAGCTGTTTTTT
CASSASLLLTGELFF
>TRBJ2-3|few|NA|TRBV4-1
TGCGCCAGCAGCCAATTTGCCCCTAGCACAGATACGCAGTATTTT
CASSQFAPSTDTQYF
>TRBJ2-3|many|NA|TRBV15
TGTGCCACCAGCAACCCTGGGGGCACAGATACGCAGTATTTT
CATSNPGGTDTQYF
>TRBJ2-3|NA|TRBD2|TRBV11-2
TGTGCCAGCAGCTTAGCCGGGAGGTCAGCAGATACGCAGTATTTT
CASSLAGRSADTQYF
>TRBJ1-2|many|TRBD1|TRBV28
TGTGCCAGCAGTTCAACAGGGGGGGGAAACTATGGCTACACCTTC
CASSSTGGGNYGYTF
>TRBJ2-2|NA|NA|TRBV6-5
TGTGCCAGCAGTCCCCCCAGCCCGGAGCTGTTTTTT
CASSPPSPELFF
>TRBJ1-1|NA|TRBD1|TRBV7-9
TGTGCCAGCAGCATGGACAGGGCCTCGGCTGAAGCTTTCTTT
CASSMDRASAEAFF
>TRBJ2-1|NA|NA|TRBV10-2
TGCGCCAGCAGTAAAGAAGGGTACAATGAGCAGTTCTTC
CASSKEGYNEQFF
>TRBJ2-3|once|TRBD2|TRBV6-7
TGTGCCATCAGTTACTTCGGGACTAGCGGGGCGAAGAACACAGATACGCAGTATTTT
CAISYFGTSGAKNTDTQYF
>TRBJ2-1|many|NA|TRBV6-2/TRBV6-3
TGTGCCAGCAGTTACTCCGGGGTCTACAATGAGCAGTTCTTC
CASSYSGVYNEQFF
>TRBJ2-4|NA|NA|TRBV18
TGTGCCAGCTCCCTCTCAAACGGACTAGCCAAAAACATTCAGTACTTC
CASSLSNGLAKNIQYF
>TRBJ2-7|few|NA|TRBV12-3/TRBV12-4
TGTGCCAGCACCCAGCTCGGGGTAAGGCAGTACTTC
CASTQLGVRQYF
>TRBJ1-2|many|NA|TRBV3-1
TGTGCCAGCAGCCAAGAATCGACCAACGAGGGCTACACCTTC
CASSQESTNEGYTF
>TRBJ1-2|few|NA|TRBV4-1
TGCGCCAGCAGCCAAGACAGGGCGAAACCTAACTATGGCTACACCTTC
CASSQDRAKPNYGYTF
>TRBJ1-2|few|NA|TRBV20-1
TGCAGTGCTGGCACGTCGTCCGGGATCAAGGGGGTCTATGGCTACACCTTC
CSAGTSSGIKGVYGYTF
>TRBJ2-1|few|NA|TRBV13
TGTGCCAGCAGCTTAGGTCGGTGGAATGAGCAGTTCTTC
CASSLGRWNEQFF
>TRBJ2-7|NA|NA|TRBV12-3/TRBV12-4
TGTGCCAGCAGTCCGCGGGACGCTGACTACGAGCAGTACTTC
CASSPRDADYEQYF
>TRBJ2-1|NA|TRBD2|TRBV20-1
TGCAGTGCTAGAGTGGGGACTAGCGCCTACAATGAGCAGTTCTTC
CSARVGTSAYNEQFF
>TRBJ2-1|few|NA|TRBV7-8
TGTGCCAGCAGCTCGAAAGTACAGATCTCCTACAATGAGCAGTTCTTC
CASSSKVQISYNEQFF
>TRBJ2-1|few|TRBD2|TRBV12-3/TRBV12-4
TGTGCCAGCAGGCGAGGGGTAGGACTAGCTGGTAACAATGAGCAGTTCTTC
CASRRGVGLAGNNEQFF
>TRBJ2-5|few|NA|TRBV20-1
TGCAGTGCCCCAGGACCATATCAAGAGACCCAGTACTTC
CSAPGPYQETQYF
>TRBJ2-1|NA|NA|TRBV6-5
TGTGCCAGCAGTTCCTTAACAGCCTACAATGAGCAGTTCTTC
CASSSLTAYNEQFF
>TRBJ1-2|few|NA|TRBV12-3/TRBV12-4
TGTGCCAGCAGCTCAGGACACCGCTCGGGCTACACCTTC
CASSSGHRSGYTF
>TRBJ1-4|few|TRBD1|TRBV4-1
TGCGCCAGCAGCCAACGCCCCCCGGGACAGAGATATGAAAAACTGTTTTTT
CASSQRPPGQRYEKLFF
>TRBJ2-1|NA|NA|TRBV7-9
TGTGCCAGCAGCTTAATTGGGGTCTCCTACAATGAGCAGTTCTTC
CASSLIGVSYNEQFF
>TRBJ1-1|few|NA|TRBV4-1
TGCGCCAGCAGCCAAGATGTTCCTGCTAACACTGAAGCTTTCTTT
CASSQDVPANTEAFF